This is a list of T cell receptor beta chains from one sample in a study of OX40 agonist ivuxolimab in advanced cancers. Clones were sequenced by immunoSEQ multiplex PCR, and TCRdb holds only the in-frame ones, with some missing. The sample lists around 120,000 clones; 85% to 90% were seen once. Specimen: CD4+ or CD8+ T cells sorted from blood, collected in a trial of the OX40 agonist ivuxolimab. The receptors were sampled from an adult with an advanced solid tumor such as melanoma, head and neck, liver or kidney cancer. CDR3s include the opening cysteine and the closing phenylalanine or tryptophan. A D gene is named only where the DNA matches it firmly. Some rows have no size entry. The others give once, few or many, or a class for an expanded clone.

clone size: once; J gene: TRBJ2-5; V gene: TRBV9; D gene: TRBD2; CDR3 protein: CASSERDGVQETQYF; CDR3 DNA: TGTGCCAGCAGCGAGCGGGATGGGGTTCAAGAGACCCAGTACTTC
clone size: NA; J gene: TRBJ1-6; V gene: TRBV11-2; D gene: NA; CDR3 protein: CASSSTGEVPYNSPLHF; CDR3 DNA: TGTGCCAGCAGCTCGACGGGGGAGGTCCCCTATAATTCACCCCTCCACTTT
clone size: NA; J gene: TRBJ1-3; V gene: TRBV7-6; D gene: NA; CDR3 protein: CASSLATPRGNTIYF; CDR3 DNA: TGTGCCAGCAGCTTAGCCACTCCTCGAGGAAACACCATATATTTT
clone size: NA; J gene: TRBJ2-7; V gene: TRBV19; D gene: TRBD1; CDR3 protein: CASSARTGSHEQYF; CDR3 DNA: TGTGCCAGTAGTGCCCGGACAGGGTCCCACGAGCAGTACTTC
clone size: NA; J gene: TRBJ1-5; V gene: TRBV19; D gene: TRBD1; CDR3 protein: CASSTTTGRYSNQPQHF; CDR3 DNA: TGTGCCAGTAGTACCACGACAGGGCGCTATAGCAATCAGCCCCAGCATTTT
clone size: few; J gene: TRBJ1-2; V gene: TRBV30; D gene: NA; CDR3 protein: CAWSRANGYTF; CDR3 DNA: TGTGCCTGGAGCAGGGCAAATGGCTACACCTTC
clone size: NA; J gene: TRBJ2-1; V gene: TRBV7-2; D gene: NA; CDR3 protein: CASSPSRNEQFF; CDR3 DNA: TGTGCCAGCAGCCCATCGCGCAATGAGCAGTTCTTC
clone size: once; J gene: TRBJ1-2; V gene: TRBV12-5; D gene: TRBD1; CDR3 protein: CASGPPGGRGYTF; CDR3 DNA: TGTGCTAGTGGCCCCCCAGGGGGACGGGGCTACACCTTC
clone size: NA; J gene: TRBJ1-3; V gene: TRBV5-1; D gene: TRBD1; CDR3 protein: CASSFQGAGNTIYF; CDR3 DNA: TGCGCCAGCAGCTTTCAGGGGGCTGGAAACACCATATATTTT
clone size: few; J gene: TRBJ1-5; V gene: TRBV9; D gene: TRBD1; CDR3 protein: CASRQGVWQPQHF; CDR3 DNA: TGTGCCAGCAGACAGGGGGTCTGGCAGCCCCAGCATTTT
clone size: NA; J gene: TRBJ2-2; V gene: TRBV6-5; D gene: NA; CDR3 protein: CASSLGQDTGELFF; CDR3 DNA: TGTGCCAGCAGTCTCGGACAAGACACCGGGGAGCTGTTTTTT
clone size: NA; J gene: TRBJ1-1; V gene: TRBV29-1; D gene: NA; CDR3 protein: CSTRGTEAFF; CDR3 DNA: TGCAGCACTAGGGGCACTGAAGCTTTCTTT
clone size: NA; J gene: TRBJ1-5; V gene: TRBV28; D gene: NA; CDR3 protein: CAIQGSNNQPQHF; CDR3 DNA: TGTGCCATTCAGGGATCGAACAATCAGCCCCAGCATTTT
clone size: NA; J gene: TRBJ1-2; V gene: TRBV27; D gene: TRBD1; CDR3 protein: CASSSAQGASGYTF; CDR3 DNA: TGTGCCAGCAGTTCCGCACAGGGGGCGAGTGGCTACACCTTC
clone size: NA; J gene: TRBJ1-1; V gene: TRBV7-7; D gene: NA; CDR3 protein: CASSLTENTEAFF; CDR3 DNA: TGTGCCAGCAGCTTGACAGAGAACACTGAAGCTTTCTTT
clone size: NA; J gene: TRBJ2-5; V gene: TRBV10-3; D gene: TRBD2; CDR3 protein: CAISERVAGEETQYF; CDR3 DNA: TGTGCCATCAGTGAGAGGGTAGCGGGGGAAGAGACCCAGTACTTC
clone size: NA; J gene: TRBJ1-5; V gene: TRBV28; D gene: NA; CDR3 protein: CASSLRGSTNQPQHF; CDR3 DNA: TGTGCCAGCAGTTTACGGGGAAGTACCAATCAGCCCCAGCATTTT
clone size: NA; J gene: TRBJ2-6; V gene: TRBV5-6; D gene: TRBD1; CDR3 protein: CASHGTVGANVLTF; CDR3 DNA: TGTGCCAGCCATGGGACAGTTGGGGCCAACGTCCTGACTTTC
clone size: NA; J gene: TRBJ1-6; V gene: TRBV6-5; D gene: NA; CDR3 protein: CASSRQQAHNSPLHF; CDR3 DNA: TGTGCCAGCAGTCGACAACAGGCACATAATTCACCCCTCCACTTT
clone size: NA; J gene: TRBJ1-1; V gene: TRBV19; D gene: TRBD1; CDR3 protein: CASSPRQGVDTEAFF; CDR3 DNA: TGTGCCAGTAGTCCGCGACAGGGAGTGGACACTGAAGCTTTCTTT
clone size: few; J gene: TRBJ1-6; V gene: TRBV5-1; D gene: NA; CDR3 protein: CASSGRTANYNSPLHF; CDR3 DNA: TGCGCCAGCAGCGGACGGACAGCTAATTATAATTCACCCCTCCACTTT
clone size: NA; J gene: TRBJ2-5; V gene: TRBV4-2; D gene: NA; CDR3 protein: CASSQDRETQYF; CDR3 DNA: TGTGCCAGCAGCCAAGATCGGGAGACCCAGTACTTC
clone size: NA; J gene: TRBJ1-6; V gene: TRBV28; D gene: NA; CDR3 protein: CASSPISRANSPLHF; CDR3 DNA: TGTGCCAGCAGTCCGATTTCCAGGGCTAATTCACCCCTCCACTTT
clone size: NA; J gene: TRBJ1-1; V gene: TRBV14; D gene: TRBD1; CDR3 protein: CASSYLTGVTEAFF; CDR3 DNA: TGTGCCAGCAGCTATCTGACAGGGGTAACTGAAGCTTTCTTT
clone size: once; J gene: TRBJ2-1; V gene: TRBV7-2; D gene: NA; CDR3 protein: CASSFDYRPYNEQFF; CDR3 DNA: TGTGCCAGCAGCTTCGACTATAGACCCTACAATGAGCAGTTCTTC
clone size: NA; J gene: TRBJ1-1; V gene: TRBV7-9; D gene: NA; CDR3 protein: CASTFMDRSNTEAFF; CDR3 DNA: TGTGCCAGCACCTTCATGGACCGAAGCAACACTGAAGCTTTCTTT
clone size: NA; J gene: TRBJ2-1; V gene: TRBV19; D gene: TRBD1; CDR3 protein: CASSIDRGQGGQFF; CDR3 DNA: TGTGCCAGTAGTATAGACCGAGGACAGGGGGGTCAGTTCTTC
clone size: NA; J gene: TRBJ2-7; V gene: TRBV7-2; D gene: NA; CDR3 protein: CASSLVPGPTYEQYF; CDR3 DNA: TGTGCCAGCAGCTTAGTCCCGGGACCCACCTACGAGCAGTACTTC
clone size: NA; J gene: TRBJ2-1; V gene: TRBV11-3; D gene: TRBD2; CDR3 protein: CASSLGLVFYNEQFF; CDR3 DNA: TGTGCCAGCAGCCTGGGACTAGTGTTCTACAATGAGCAGTTCTTC
clone size: NA; J gene: TRBJ2-3; V gene: TRBV19; D gene: TRBD1; CDR3 protein: CASSISGGEYTQYF; CDR3 DNA: TGTGCCAGTAGTATATCAGGGGGCGAATATACGCAGTATTTT
clone size: NA; J gene: TRBJ1-1; V gene: TRBV6-4; D gene: NA; CDR3 protein: CASSDNLKGRDPMNTEAFF; CDR3 DNA: TGTGCCAGCAGTGACAACCTTAAGGGACGGGATCCCATGAACACTGAAGCTTTCTTT
clone size: NA; J gene: TRBJ2-1; V gene: TRBV10-3; D gene: TRBD2; CDR3 protein: CAIRASGGVNNEQFF; CDR3 DNA: TGTGCCATCAGGGCTAGCGGGGGGGTGAACAATGAGCAGTTCTTC
clone size: NA; J gene: TRBJ1-2; V gene: TRBV6-6; D gene: NA; CDR3 protein: CASSYGGRLNYGYTF; CDR3 DNA: TGTGCCAGCAGTTACGGCGGGAGACTAAACTATGGCTACACCTTC
clone size: NA; J gene: TRBJ2-2; V gene: TRBV7-2; D gene: TRBD1; CDR3 protein: CASSPGWTGGVGELFF; CDR3 DNA: TGTGCCAGCAGCCCGGGGTGGACAGGGGGCGTCGGGGAGCTGTTTTTT
clone size: NA; J gene: TRBJ2-3; V gene: TRBV27; D gene: NA; CDR3 protein: CASSFRHTQYF; CDR3 DNA: TGTGCCAGCAGTTTCCGACATACGCAGTATTTT
clone size: NA; J gene: TRBJ2-7; V gene: TRBV27; D gene: NA; CDR3 protein: CASSPALGPYEQYF; CDR3 DNA: TGTGCCAGCAGTCCCGCCCTGGGGCCCTACGAGCAGTACTTC
clone size: NA; J gene: TRBJ1-4; V gene: TRBV19; D gene: NA; CDR3 protein: CASSPDWGKLFF; CDR3 DNA: TGTGCCAGTAGTCCGGACTGGGGAAAACTGTTTTTT
clone size: NA; J gene: TRBJ1-4; V gene: TRBV5-1; D gene: TRBD1; CDR3 protein: CASSRDNRGANEKLFF; CDR3 DNA: TGCGCCAGCAGCCGAGATAACAGGGGAGCTAATGAAAAACTGTTTTTT
clone size: NA; J gene: TRBJ2-7; V gene: TRBV30; D gene: NA; CDR3 protein: CAWSLGATYEQYF; CDR3 DNA: TGTGCCTGGAGCCTAGGGGCTACCTACGAGCAGTACTTC
clone size: NA; J gene: TRBJ2-2; V gene: TRBV7-3; D gene: NA; CDR3 protein: CASSFGHTGELFF; CDR3 DNA: TGTGCCAGCAGCTTCGGTCACACCGGGGAGCTGTTTTTT
clone size: NA; J gene: TRBJ2-3; V gene: TRBV11-3; D gene: TRBD1; CDR3 protein: CASRRQGSDTQYF; CDR3 DNA: TGTGCCAGCAGGAGACAGGGGTCAGATACGCAGTATTTT
clone size: NA; J gene: TRBJ2-2; V gene: TRBV5-1; D gene: NA; CDR3 protein: CASSLVRDSMELFF; CDR3 DNA: TGCGCCAGCAGCTTGGTTCGGGATAGCATGGAGCTGTTTTTT